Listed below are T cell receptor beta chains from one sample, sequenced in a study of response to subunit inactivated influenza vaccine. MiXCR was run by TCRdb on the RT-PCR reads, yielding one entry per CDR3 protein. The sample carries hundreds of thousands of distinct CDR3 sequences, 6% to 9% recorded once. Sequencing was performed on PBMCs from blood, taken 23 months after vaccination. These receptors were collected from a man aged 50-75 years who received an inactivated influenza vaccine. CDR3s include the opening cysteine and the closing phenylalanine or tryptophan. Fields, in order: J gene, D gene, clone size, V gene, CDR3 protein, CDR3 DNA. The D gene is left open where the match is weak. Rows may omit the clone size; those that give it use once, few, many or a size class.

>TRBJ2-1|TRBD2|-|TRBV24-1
CATSDFGGGRPEQFF
TGTGCCACCAGTGATTTTGGCGGGGGGCGACCAGAGCAGTTCTTC
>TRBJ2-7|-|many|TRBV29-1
CSVRGLYEQYF
TGCAGCGTCCGAGGACTATACGAGCAGTACTTC
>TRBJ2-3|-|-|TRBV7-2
CASSFRLPTQYF
TGTGCCAGCAGCTTCCGTCTGCCTACGCAGTATTTT
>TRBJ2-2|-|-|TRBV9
CASSHRRADTGELFF
TGTGCCAGCAGCCACCGAAGGGCGGACACCGGGGAGCTGTTTTTT
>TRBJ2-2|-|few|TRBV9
CASSGSTGELFF
TGTGCCAGCAGCGGAAGCACCGGGGAGCTGTTTTTT
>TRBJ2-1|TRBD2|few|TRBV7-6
CASSLYSSGNNEQFF
TGTGCCAGCAGCTTATATTCTAGCGGGAACAATGAGCAGTTCTTC
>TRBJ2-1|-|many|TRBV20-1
CSARDPGSSNNEQFF
TGCAGTGCTAGAGATCCTGGGAGTAGCAACAATGAGCAGTTCTTC
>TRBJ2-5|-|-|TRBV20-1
CSASKTGLGRETQYF
TGCAGTGCTAGTAAGACAGGACTTGGTAGAGAGACCCAGTACTTC
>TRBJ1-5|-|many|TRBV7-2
CASSHRTVSNQPQHF
TGTGCCAGCAGCCACAGGACAGTTAGCAATCAGCCCCAGCATTTT
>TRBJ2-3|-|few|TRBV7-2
CASRSRFSTDTQYF
TGTGCCAGCAGGTCCCGTTTCAGCACAGATACGCAGTATTTT
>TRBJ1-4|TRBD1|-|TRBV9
CASSPQTGEGEKLFF
TGTGCCAGCAGCCCCCAGACAGGGGAGGGTGAAAAACTGTTTTTT
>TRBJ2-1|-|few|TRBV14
CASSHKPGTLIGEQFF
TGTGCCAGCAGCCACAAGCCCGGGACACTAATCGGGGAGCAGTTCTTC
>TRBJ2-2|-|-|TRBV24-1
CATSDASLVVGELFF
TGTGCCACCAGTGATGCTAGTTTGGTTGTCGGGGAGCTGTTTTTT
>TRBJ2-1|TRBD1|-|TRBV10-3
CAISEGQGWNYEQFF
TGTGCCATCAGTGAGGGACAGGGGTGGAATTATGAGCAGTTCTTC
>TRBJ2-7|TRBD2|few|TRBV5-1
CASSFVRGGASYEQYF
TGCGCCAGCAGCTTCGTTCGCGGGGGGGCGTCCTACGAGCAGTACTTC
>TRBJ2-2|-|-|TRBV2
CASRDPSGVGELFF
TGTGCCAGCAGGGACCCGTCGGGTGTCGGGGAGCTGTTTTTT
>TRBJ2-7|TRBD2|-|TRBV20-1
CSARDWGGSRYEQYF
TGCAGTGCTAGAGATTGGGGCGGGAGTCGCTACGAGCAGTACTTC
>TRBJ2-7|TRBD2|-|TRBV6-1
CASRTTSGAPYEQYF
TGTGCCAGCAGGACGACTAGCGGAGCACCCTACGAGCAGTACTTC
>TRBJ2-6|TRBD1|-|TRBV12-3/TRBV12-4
CASSLARDRYSGANVLTF
TGTGCCAGCAGTTTAGCAAGGGACAGGTACTCTGGGGCCAACGTCCTGACTTTC
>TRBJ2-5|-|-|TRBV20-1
CSPYNAGKETQYF
TGCAGTCCTTACAATGCGGGGAAAGAGACCCAGTACTTC
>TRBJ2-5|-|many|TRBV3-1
CASSQVGIAQYF
TGTGCCAGCAGCCAAGTCGGTATTGCCCAGTACTTC
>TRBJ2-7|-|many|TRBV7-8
CASSAGTTVGEQYF
TGTGCCAGCAGCGCCGGGACCACTGTCGGCGAGCAGTACTTC
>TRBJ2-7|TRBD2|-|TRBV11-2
CASSFTSGEAFFDEQYF
TGTGCCAGCAGCTTTACTAGCGGGGAGGCCTTCTTTGACGAGCAGTACTTC
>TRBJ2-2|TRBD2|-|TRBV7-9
CATSGLADGTGELFF
TGTGCCACCAGCGGACTAGCGGACGGCACCGGGGAGCTGTTTTTT
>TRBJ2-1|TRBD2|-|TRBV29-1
CSVDGGDNEQFF
TGCAGCGTTGATGGGGGGGACAATGAGCAGTTCTTC
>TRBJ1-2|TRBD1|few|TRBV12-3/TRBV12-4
CASRFVGGAASGYTF
TGTGCCAGCCGTTTCGTAGGGGGCGCGGCTTCTGGCTACACCTTC
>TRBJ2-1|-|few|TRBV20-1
CSARDKYEQFF
TGCAGTGCTAGAGATAAGTATGAGCAGTTCTTC
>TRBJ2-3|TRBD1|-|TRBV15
CATKTGEDTQYF
TGTGCCACCAAGACAGGGGAAGATACGCAGTATTTT
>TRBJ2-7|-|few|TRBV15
CATSRATGTEQYF
TGTGCCACCAGCAGAGCCACAGGTACCGAGCAGTACTTC
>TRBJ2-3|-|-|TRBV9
CASSPRYASWSTDTQYF
TGTGCCAGCAGCCCCAGATACGCTAGCTGGAGCACAGATACGCAGTATTTT
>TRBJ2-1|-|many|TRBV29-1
CSSGANEQFF
TGCAGTTCGGGAGCCAATGAGCAGTTCTTC
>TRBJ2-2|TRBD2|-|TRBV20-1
CSARDFQRGDTGELFF
TGCAGTGCTAGAGATTTCCAGCGGGGAGATACCGGGGAGCTGTTTTTT
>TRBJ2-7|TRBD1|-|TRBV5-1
CASSLGRDRGEQYF
TGCGCCAGCAGCTTGGGTCGGGACAGGGGAGAGCAGTACTTC
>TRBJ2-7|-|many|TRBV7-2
CASSLGGQNYEQYF
TGTGCCAGCAGCTTAGGAGGCCAGAACTACGAGCAGTACTTC
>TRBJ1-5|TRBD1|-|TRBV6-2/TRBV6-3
CASSYQGATFNQPQHF
TGTGCCAGCAGTTACCAGGGGGCCACATTCAATCAGCCCCAGCATTTT
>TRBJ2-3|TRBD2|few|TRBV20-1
CSARDGGGAADTQYF
TGCAGTGCTAGAGACGGCGGGGGGGCCGCAGATACGCAGTATTTT
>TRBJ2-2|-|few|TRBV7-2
CASSLWSRDTGELFF
TGTGCCAGCAGCTTGTGGAGTCGGGATACCGGGGAGCTGTTTTTT
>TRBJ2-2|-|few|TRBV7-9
CASSLRVSGELFF
TGTGCCAGCAGCCTCAGGGTATCCGGGGAGCTGTTTTTT
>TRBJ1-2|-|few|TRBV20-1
CSALNIGTFGYTF
TGCAGTGCCCTAAACATCGGGACGTTCGGCTACACCTTC
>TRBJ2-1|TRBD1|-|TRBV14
CASSWTGLGNEQFF
TGTGCCAGCAGCTGGACAGGGTTGGGCAATGAGCAGTTCTTC
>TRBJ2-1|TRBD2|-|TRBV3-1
CASSGSGGNYNEQFF
TGTGCCAGCAGCGGTTCGGGAGGGAACTACAATGAGCAGTTCTTC
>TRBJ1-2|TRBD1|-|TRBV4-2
CASSPRQGENAYGYTF
TGTGCCAGCAGCCCGAGACAGGGGGAGAACGCCTATGGCTACACCTTC
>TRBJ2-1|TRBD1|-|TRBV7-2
CASSPGGLGEQFF
TGTGCCAGCAGTCCAGGGGGTTTAGGTGAGCAGTTCTTC
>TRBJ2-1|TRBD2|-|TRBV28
CASSPPLARDNEQFF
TGTGCCAGCAGTCCCCCACTAGCGCGAGACAATGAGCAGTTCTTC
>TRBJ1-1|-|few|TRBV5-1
CASSLDGVPNTEAFF
TGCGCCAGCAGCTTGGATGGGGTCCCGAACACTGAAGCTTTCTTT
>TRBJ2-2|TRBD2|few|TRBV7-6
CASSLGLAGFAGELFF
TGTGCCAGCAGCTTGGGACTAGCGGGGTTCGCCGGGGAGCTGTTTTTT
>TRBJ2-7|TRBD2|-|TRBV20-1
CSGSSGGGHEQYF
TGCAGTGGGTCAAGCGGGGGGGGCCACGAGCAGTACTTC
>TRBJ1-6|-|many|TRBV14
CASSIWDNSPLHF
TGTGCCAGCAGTATTTGGGATAATTCACCCCTCCACTTT
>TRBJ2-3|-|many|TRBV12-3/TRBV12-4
CASSLLLFQTDTQYF
TGTGCCAGCAGTTTGTTACTCTTTCAGACAGATACGCAGTATTTT
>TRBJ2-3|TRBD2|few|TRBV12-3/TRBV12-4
CASSVTGGDTQYF
TGTGCCAGCAGCGTGACCGGGGGGGATACGCAGTATTTT
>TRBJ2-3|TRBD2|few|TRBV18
CASSPLSGSEVTQYF
TGTGCCAGCTCACCGTTAAGCGGGAGCGAGGTTACGCAGTATTTT
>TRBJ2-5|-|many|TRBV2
CASSESTVETQYF
TGTGCCAGCAGTGAATCTACGGTGGAGACCCAGTACTTC
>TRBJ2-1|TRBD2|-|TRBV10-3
CAISGGGLAGGFAINEQFF
TGTGCCATCAGTGGCGGAGGGCTAGCGGGAGGTTTTGCGATCAATGAGCAGTTCTTC
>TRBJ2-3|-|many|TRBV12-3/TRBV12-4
CASTYGDTQYF
TGTGCCAGCACCTACGGGGATACGCAGTATTTT
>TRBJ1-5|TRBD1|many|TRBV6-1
CASRPDRGPNQPQHF
TGTGCCAGCAGACCGGACAGGGGGCCAAATCAGCCCCAGCATTTT
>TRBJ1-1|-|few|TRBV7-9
CASSENRVPEAFF
TGTGCCAGCAGCGAGAACAGGGTCCCTGAAGCTTTCTTT
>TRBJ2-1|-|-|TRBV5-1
CASSLQGQAEFF
TGCGCCAGCAGCTTACAGGGCCAGGCGGAGTTCTTC
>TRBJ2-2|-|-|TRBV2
CASSVPLIGHRANTGELFF
TGTGCCAGCAGTGTCCCTCTGATAGGTCACAGAGCGAACACCGGGGAGCTGTTTTTT
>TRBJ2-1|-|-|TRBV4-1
CASSQVLYNEQFF
TGCGCCAGCAGCCAAGTGTTATACAATGAGCAGTTCTTC
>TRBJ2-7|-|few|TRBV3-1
CASSQDQLTTYEQYF
TGTGCCAGCAGCCAAGATCAACTAACCACCTACGAGCAGTACTTC